These 22 T cell receptor beta chains were sequenced from one sample in a study of blood T cell repertoires in COVID-19. Generated by immunoSEQ multiplex PCR, the TCRdb table keeps only in-frame clones and is missing some. The top ten hold 13% to 15% of the sample, which has about 40,000 clones, approximately 80% seen once. The sequencing input was peripheral blood. The receptors were gathered from a man over 45 with active or convalescent COVID-19.

This sequence joins TRBV12-5 and TRBJ2-3, with D possibly being TRBD2 (5 bases). Per germline, CDR1 LGHNT and CDR2 FRNRAP. The CDR3 extends over 16 amino acids. Trimming shortened V by 4 bases and J by 0 bases, and 14 bases separated the two germline ends. CDR3 coding DNA: TGTGCTAGTGGTTCGCTAGGAGGCCTAAGCACAGATACGCAGTATTTT. Residues: CASGSLGGLSTDTQYF.

The chain couples TRBV11-2 to TRBJ2-7; D perhaps matches TRBD2 (6 bases). V was shortened by 5 bases and J by 0 bases, with 14 bases between the two germline ends. The CDR3 sequence is 15 residues long. CDR1 and CDR2 (germline): SGHAT, FQNNGV. The CDR3: CASSPLALSSYEQYF. The CDR3 nucleotides read TGTGCCAGCAGCCCCCTAGCGTTAAGCTCCTACGAGCAGTACTTC.

V usage is TRBV6-5 and J usage is TRBJ2-7; no clear D. This CDR3 comprises 11 residues. CDR1 is MNHEY and CDR2 is SVGAGI in the germline V gene. V gave up 2 bases and J gave up 7 bases, with 6 bases separating them. The CDR3 protein is CASSYATEQYF. Written as DNA, the CDR3 is TGTGCCAGCAGTTACGCGACAGAGCAGTACTTC.

About this clone itself: The DNA is left out, because the CDR3 cannot be placed on it with certainty; the CDR3 is given as TCRdb lists it. The CDR3 here is CASSRVGVGSPLHF. The chain joins TRBV21-1 to TRBJ1-6; TRBD1, the table's D call, was not compared with the DNA. TRBV21-1 is classified as a pseudogene. The CDR3 length equals 14 residues, ends included.

The chain combines TRBV5-4 with TRBJ2-1; 7 positions match TRBD1. CDR3 size: 12 residues. V was clipped by 3 bases and J by 10 bases; unmatched bases: 4. The V gene's germline CDR1 is SGHNT and CDR2 YYREEE (reference sequence). CDR3 in amino acids: CASSSQTGEQFF. The CDR3, as DNA: TGTGCCAGCAGCTCCCAGACAGGGGAGCAGTTCTTC.

V gene TRBV19 combines with J gene TRBJ2-1, with 11 bases matching TRBD1. The CDR3 is 16 amino acids. The germline V gene has CDR1 LNHDA and CDR2 SQIVND (reference sequence). V shed 7 bases, J shed 4 bases, and the junction held 9 bases outside the gene matches. For the CDR3, the DNA is TGTGCCAGTAACGATCCCGGGACAGGGGGGTACAATGAGCAGTTCTTC. It codes for CASNDPGTGGYNEQFF.

This clone was recorded once. V gene TRBV9 combines with J gene TRBJ1-5; D call uncertain. Trimming shortened V by 0 bases and J by 1 base, and 8 bases separated the two germline ends. Germline loops: CDR1 SGDLS, CDR2 YYNGEE. This CDR3 is 15 amino acids long. The CDR3 reads CASSVGGRSNQPQHF. The CDR3, as DNA: TGTGCCAGCAGCGTAGGAGGGCGAAGCAATCAGCCCCAGCATTTT.

The chain recombines TRBV3-1 (or the pseudogene TRBV3-2) with TRBJ2-1; 13 bases line up with TRBD2. This CDR3 is built from 15 residues. Germline assignment: CDR1 LGHDT and CDR2 YNNKEL (reference sequence). V was pared by 0 bases and J by 15 bases, with 8 bases of the junction left unmatched. DNA for the CDR3: TGTGCCAGCAGCCAAGAGTGGGGGACTAGCGGGGCTGTGTTCTTC. This encodes CASSQEWGTSGAVFF.

The V call is TRBV5-4, the J call TRBJ1-1; weak D call: TRBD1 (6 bases). V gave up 0 bases and J gave up 5 bases, with 14 bases separating them. The CDR3 loop spans 15 amino acids. Germline values: CDR1 SGHNT, CDR2 YYREEE (reference sequence). This chain's CDR3 is CASSLDRDMRTEAFF. The DNA for the CDR3 is TGTGCCAGCAGCTTGGATAGGGACATGAGAACTGAAGCTTTCTTT.

The chain has TRBV12-5 and TRBJ2-2; D remains unclear. Germline loops: CDR1 LGHNT, CDR2 FRNRAP. The CDR3 length is 15 residues. V was clipped by 1 base and J by 0 bases, with 6 bases between them. The CDR3: CASGLGSANTGELFF. CDR3 DNA sequence: TGTGCTAGTGGTTTGGGCAGTGCGAACACCGGGGAGCTGTTTTTT.

The chain couples TRBV6-4 to TRBJ1-4, with D perhaps matching TRBD1 (5 bases). The CDR3 covers 14 residues. V was clipped by 3 bases and J by 1 base, with 6 bases between them. Germline loops: CDR1 MRHNA, CDR2 SNTAGT. DNA of the CDR3: TGTGCCAGCAGTGAGGGGGGAACTAATGAAAAACTGTTTTTT. This gives the protein CASSEGGTNEKLFF.

The CDR3 loop reads CASSIGTGSYQETQYF. CDR3 in DNA: TGTGCCAGTAGTATCGGGACAGGATCCTACCAAGAGACCCAGTACTTC. The chain recombines TRBV19 with TRBJ2-5; 8 nucleotides agree with TRBD1. The trim removed 3 bases at V and 0 bases at J, leaving 6 bases unmatched. Germline V gene lookup returns CDR1 LNHDA and CDR2 SQIVND (reference sequence). This CDR3 region has 16 residues.

The CDR3 protein is CASSLGGQETQYF. CDR3 bases: TGTGCCAGCAGCTTGGGAGGCCAAGAGACCCAGTACTTC. V gene TRBV5-4 combines with J gene TRBJ2-5; D not resolved. The CDR3 is 13 amino acids. Between the trimmed V and J ends, which lost 0 bases and 1 base, there was a span of 4 bases. The germline V gene encodes CDR1 SGHNT and CDR2 YYREEE (reference sequence).

The genes are TRBV13 and TRBJ2-5, with 8 bases aligning to TRBD2. The CDR3 has 14 residues. V lost 1 base and J lost 5; bases outside the gene matches: 3. Germline-derived CDR1 and CDR2 are PRHDT and FYEKMQ (reference sequence). This CDR3 reads CASSLAGGLETQYF. The CDR3 DNA reads as TGTGCCAGCAGCTTAGCGGGGGGGCTTGAGACCCAGTACTTC.

V usage is TRBV3-1 (or the pseudogene TRBV3-2) and J usage is TRBJ1-1, with D perhaps matching TRBD1 (5 bases). The V end was cut by 6 bases, the J end by 6 bases, with 14 bases between. From germline, CDR1 is LGHDT and CDR2 YNNKEL (reference sequence). CDR3 size: 13 residues. The CDR3: CASSLGGMPEAFF. In DNA, the CDR3 is TGTGCCAGCAGTCTTGGGGGGATGCCTGAAGCTTTCTTT.

The rearrangement joins TRBV7-3 to TRBJ1-1; no clear D. Germline assignment: CDR1 SGHTA and CDR2 FQGTGA. The CDR3 spans 15 residues. V was trimmed by 5 bases and J by 0 bases, leaving 13 bases between them. CDR3 sequence reads: CASSREGNVNTEAFF. Written as DNA, the CDR3 is TGTGCCAGCAGCCGGGAGGGCAACGTGAACACTGAAGCTTTCTTT.

V and J are TRBV12-3 or TRBV12-4 and TRBJ2-1; no definite D call. This CDR3 region has 12 residues. Trimming stripped 1 base from V and 7 bases from J, with 5 bases between. CDR3 DNA sequence: TGTGCCAGCAGTTTAGGTATGAATGAGCAGTTCTTC. Encoded protein: CASSLGMNEQFF.

The chain joins TRBV14 to TRBJ2-7; D remains ambiguous. This CDR3 contains 13 residues. In germline, CDR1 is SGHDN, CDR2 FVKESK. V was trimmed by 1 base and J by 3 bases, leaving 7 bases between them. The CDR3 region has the DNA TGTGCCAGCAGCCAAGCGTACTACTACGAGCAGTACTTC. Amino acid sequence: CASSQAYYYEQYF.

Only a few counts were recorded for this clone. The V call is TRBV6-5, the J call TRBJ1-6; 10 bases fit TRBD1. The germline V gene has CDR1 MNHEY and CDR2 SVGAGI. The CDR3 has 13 residues. Unmatched junction bases numbered 3, after V lost 7 bases and J lost 9 bases. The CDR3 nucleotides read TGTGCCAGCACCCGGGACAGGGGTTCACCCCTCCACTTT. It yields the protein CASTRDRGSPLHF.

This chain joins TRBV5-1 and TRBJ2-5; TRBD1 agrees at 7 bases. V lost 0 bases to trimming and J lost 2 bases; unmatched junction nucleotides: 1. Germline-derived CDR1 and CDR2 are SGHRS and YFSETQ. The CDR3 consists of 14 residues. The CDR3 DNA is TGCGCCAGCAGCTTGGTGGACAGGCAAGAGACCCAGTACTTC. Encoded protein: CASSLVDRQETQYF. The whole variable domain, filled in from reference TRBV5-1 and TRBJ2-5, reads KAGVTQTPRYLIKTRGQQVTLSCSPISGHRSVSWYQQTPGQGLQFLFEYFSETQRNKGNFPGRFSGRQFSNSRSEMNVSTLELGDSALYLCASSLVDRQETQYFGPGTRLLVL.

This sequence joins TRBV5-6 and TRBJ2-7; TRBD2 is a possible D gene (5 bases). Germline CDR1 SGHDT, CDR2 YYEEEE. The CDR3 is 15 residues long. Trimming removed 0 bases at V and 5 bases at J, with 15 bases between. The CDR3 loop is CASSLVRGRKDEQYF. The CDR3 nucleotides read TGTGCCAGCAGCTTGGTTCGAGGGCGTAAGGACGAGCAGTACTTC.

The chain employs TRBV7-2 and TRBJ1-2; D is ambiguous. With 4 bases removed from V and 4 bases from J, the gap between germline ends came to 16 bases. This CDR3 spans 15 amino acids. Per the germline V gene, CDR1 is SGHTA and CDR2 is FQGNSA. This CDR3 is CASSSTEGSGYGYTF. Written as DNA, the CDR3 is TGTGCCAGCAGCTCCACCGAGGGCTCGGGCTATGGCTACACCTTC.